This TCR beta chain was identified in a study of CXCR3-negative and CXCR3-positive naive CD8 T cells. Whole-study findings and limits: CXCR3-positive naive cells had TRB CDR3s that were more hydrophobic than CXCR3-negative naive cells had. Memory cells diverged, while naive CXCR3-positive and CXCR3-negative cells had similar TRBV-TRBJ usage. In both naive subsets diversity was comparably high, whereas memory CD8+ cells showed much lower diversity.

The study made its TRB cDNA libraries by 5' RACE, adding UMI labels. TCRdb reprocessed the 5' RACE reads, with one entry per CDR3 protein and no DNA. The table lists roughly 110,000 distinct CDR3 sequences. Notes on this clonotype: Its antigen is still unknown.

The sample was naive CXCR3+ CD8+ T cells from blood. Noted subset: CD45RO-CCR7+CD27+CD95- naive CD8+ T cells expressing CXCR3 (TNR3+). The sequence was obtained from a human donor in good health. Some clones in this sample may be carry-over from other donors' samples.

CDR3 amino acids: CASSPSQRAAGGYTEAFF. The chain uses TRBV9 and TRBJ1-1. Germline V gene lookup returns CDR1 SGDLS and CDR2 YYNGEE. This CDR3 is built from 18 residues.